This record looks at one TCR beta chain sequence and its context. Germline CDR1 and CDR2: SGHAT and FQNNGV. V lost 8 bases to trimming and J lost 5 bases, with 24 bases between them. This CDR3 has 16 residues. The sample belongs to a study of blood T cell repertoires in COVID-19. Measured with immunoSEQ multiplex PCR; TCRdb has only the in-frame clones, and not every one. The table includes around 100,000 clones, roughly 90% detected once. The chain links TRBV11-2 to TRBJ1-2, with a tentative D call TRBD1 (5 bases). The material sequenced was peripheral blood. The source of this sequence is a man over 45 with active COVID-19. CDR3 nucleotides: TGTGCCAGCCGGGGGTTAGGAGGGGTGAAGAAATATGGCTACACCTTC. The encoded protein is CASRGLGGVKKYGYTF.